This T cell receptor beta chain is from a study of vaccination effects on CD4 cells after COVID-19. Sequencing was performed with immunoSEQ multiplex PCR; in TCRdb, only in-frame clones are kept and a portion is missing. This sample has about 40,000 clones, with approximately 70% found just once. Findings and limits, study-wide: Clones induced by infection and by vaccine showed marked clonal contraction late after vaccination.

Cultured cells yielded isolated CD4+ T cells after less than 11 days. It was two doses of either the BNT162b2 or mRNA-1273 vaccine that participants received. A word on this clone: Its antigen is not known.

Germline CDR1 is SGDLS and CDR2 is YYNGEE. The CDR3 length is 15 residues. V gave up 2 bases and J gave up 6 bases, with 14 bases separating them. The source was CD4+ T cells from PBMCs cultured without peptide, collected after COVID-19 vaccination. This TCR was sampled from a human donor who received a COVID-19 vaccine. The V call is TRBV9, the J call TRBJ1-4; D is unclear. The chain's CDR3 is CASSVSRRGDEKLFF. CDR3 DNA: TGTGCCAGCAGCGTGAGTCGCAGAGGTGATGAAAAACTGTTTTTT.